The entry below gives a single T cell receptor (beta chain) sequence along with its context. No cognate antigen has been identified for it. Base qualities are not recorded, but no much larger clone differs from it by a single base. The CDR3 regions of human TCRbeta chains were analyzed by immunosequencing. From the authors' description of their analysis: TCRs in the repertoires were matched against a reference library of SARS-CoV-2-specific TCRs that had been generated with the MIRA antigen-specificity platform. Breadth meant the fraction of unique TCRs that were SARS-CoV-2-associated, whereas depth meant the fraction of total T cells that were SARS-CoV-2-associated. Each spike-specific TCR was assigned to its reactive spike region and to a CD4 or CD8 class using the MIRA data. Log10-transformed breadth and depth values were compared by one-way ANOVA with Sidak's multiple comparisons tests. TCRdb provides this immuneACCESS table in a form limited to in-frame rearrangements. Some clones are lacking; in checked studies, under half of them reflect an unresolved V gene, and why the rest are absent is not known. The V and J calls and clone size are taken from that table; D and trimming were inferred from the DNA. The sample yields approximately 100,000 clones; 91% were counted once. 6.5% to 8.5% of the sample comes from the top ten.

The sample is drawn from a study of T cell responses to AZD1222 COVID-19 vaccine (dated by TCRdb to the early 2020s). Looking at the study overall: AZD1222 recipients with second doses at about 4 weeks or about 12 weeks were pooled, because spike-specific TCR depth and breadth did not differ between schedules. Trial participants were enrolled into age subgroups of 18-55, 56-69 and 70-plus years, which contained 148, 28 and 57 TCR-sequenced participants, respectively. TCR sequencing covered more than 230 trial participants: about 210 given two doses of AZD1222 and around 25 given two doses of MenACWY control vaccine. General study outcomes and caveats: No day 14 peak-response samples were available, so repertoires were characterized only after the peak T cell response. Participants were mostly white British and included more females than males, and it was suggested by the authors that clonal diversity may have been underestimated. Conclusions about previously exposed vaccinees are limited, since just 6 or 7 AZD1222 recipients were seropositive for SARS-CoV-2 at baseline. The whole spike protein was spanned by vaccine-associated CD4 TCRs, and dominant responses were seen in regions 160-218 and 743-854. The 56-69-year group was small, and its depth increase did not reach significance, likely because of low power. Nearly half of unique spike-specific TCRs reportedly recognized epitopes outside regions mutated in the B.1.351 and B.1.1.7 variants. After two AZD1222 doses, both the breadth and the depth of spike-specific TCRs were significantly higher than at day 0 and than in MenACWY recipients.

The junction carries 15 bases between V and J, which are trimmed by 0 bases and 9 bases respectively. The CDR3 covers 16 residues, taking in both the cysteine and the phenylalanine. The only DNA kept is the CDR3, 48 bases in frame from the first base. The germline V gene yields LGHNA for CDR1 and YSLEER for CDR2. In light of the paper, this sample's time point label describes: baseline before first vaccination. The vaccinee samples were drawn from two UK trials, COV001 and COV002, one of which was a single-blind randomized controlled phase 2/3 trial testing AZD1222 (ChAdOx1 nCoV-19) in healthy adults. For TCRbeta chain sequencing, PBMC samples were collected from trial participants at day 0 and at day 28 after the second dose.

In this chain, TRBV4-3 is recombined with TRBJ1-6; matching of 6 bases hints at TRBD1 as the D gene. This receptor was taken from an adult in good health. The specimen was peripheral blood, collected on day 0 of AZD1222 vaccination. For the CDR3, the sequence is CASSQEPQQGLSPLHF. The nucleotides read TGCGCCAGCAGCCAAGAACCCCAACAGGGCCTTTCACCCCTCCACTTT.